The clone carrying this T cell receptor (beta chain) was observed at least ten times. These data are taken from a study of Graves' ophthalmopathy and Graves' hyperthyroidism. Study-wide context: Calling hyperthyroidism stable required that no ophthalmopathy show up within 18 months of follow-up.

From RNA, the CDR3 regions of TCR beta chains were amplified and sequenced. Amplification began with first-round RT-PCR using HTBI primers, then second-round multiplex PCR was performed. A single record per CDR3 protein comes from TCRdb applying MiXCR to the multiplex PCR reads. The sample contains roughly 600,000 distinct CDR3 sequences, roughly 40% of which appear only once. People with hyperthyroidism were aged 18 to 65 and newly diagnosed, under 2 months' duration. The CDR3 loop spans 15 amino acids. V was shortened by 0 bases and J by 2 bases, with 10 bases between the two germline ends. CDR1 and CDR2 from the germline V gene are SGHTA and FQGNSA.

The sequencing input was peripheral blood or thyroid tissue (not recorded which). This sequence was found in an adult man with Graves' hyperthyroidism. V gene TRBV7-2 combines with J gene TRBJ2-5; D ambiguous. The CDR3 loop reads CASSLAPGHQETQYF. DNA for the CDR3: TGTGCCAGCAGCTTAGCTCCAGGCCATCAAGAGACCCAGTACTTC.